This T cell receptor (beta chain) was sequenced for a study of identical twins. Broader study findings: The study found excess low generation probability among twin-shared out-of-frame alpha sequences. A lower insertion count was a feature of abundant cord blood beta clonotypes, with no such feature in memory repertoires. Modelling approaches yielded underestimates of out-of-frame TCR alpha sharing between monozygotic twins.

Through template switching, a universal primer site was introduced, and the cDNA contained unique molecular identifiers. TCRdb ran MiXCR on the 5' RACE reads and lists one entry per CDR3 protein. The sample has 400,000 to 500,000 distinct CDR3 sequences, roughly 18% seen once; the top ten hold approximately 12%. In the case of this clonotype: Its antigen is unknown.

Material for sequencing was naive T cells sorted from blood. The source is a man aged 50 to 60 in good health.

The CDR3 DNA reads TGCAGTGCTTCCCCGGGAGTTGAAGCTTTCTTT. Its protein is CSASPGVEAFF. This rearrangement joins TRBV20-1 to TRBJ1-1; D gene uncertain. CDR3 size: 11 residues. Trimming removed 5 bases from V and 7 bases from J, with 11 bases in between. Germline assignment: CDR1 DFQATT and CDR2 SNEGSKA (reference sequence).